Sequencing of this T cell receptor (beta chain) was carried out in a study of cytomegalovirus exposure and HLA in healthy donors. Study-level points and caveats: The study listed approximately 160 cytomegalovirus-associated TCR beta chains.

Notes on this clone: Its target is unknown.

TCRdb's copy holds only in-frame clones and misses some; the assay was immunoSEQ multiplex PCR. The sample has some 140,000 clones, approximately 84% seen once. The donors were part of the approximately 120-subject validation cohort, which stood apart from the 666-subject first cohort. Trimming shortened V by 3 bases and J by 4 bases, and 13 bases separated the two germline ends. CDR1 and CDR2 from the germline V gene are LNHDA and SQIVND (reference sequence). The CDR3 consists of 15 residues. V usage is TRBV19 and J usage is TRBJ2-1, with D perhaps TRBD1 (5 bases). This receptor was taken from a woman in her 30s in good health and CMV-seronegative. What was sequenced was PBMCs. CDR3 sequence (DNA): TGTGCCAGTAGTATTGGGCAGGGTGCTTACAATGAGCAGTTCTTC. The encoded protein is CASSIGQGAYNEQFF.